Listed below are T cell receptor beta chains from one sample, sequenced in a study of patients and donors after allogeneic stem cell transplantation. TCRdb recomputed calls from the RT-PCR reads with MiXCR, one row per CDR3 protein. The sample lists roughly 960,000 distinct CDR3 sequences, roughly 17% occurring once. Sequencing was carried out using blood, either unsorted or a sorted T cell fraction (not recorded which). The receptors come from a human donor who was either an allogeneic HSCT recipient or a stem cell or donor lymphocyte infusion donor (not recorded which). It is not recorded whose cells these are; they may come from a transplant donor. The CDR3 runs from the conserved cysteine through the conserved F or W. Each record gives: J gene, D gene, V gene, clone size, CDR3 protein, CDR3 DNA. The D gene is left open where the match is weak. Size is omitted from some rows. Given values are once, few, many or a class for expanded clones.

j_gene: TRBJ1-5; d_gene: TRBD1; v_gene: TRBV12-3/TRBV12-4; abundance: many; CDR3aa: CASTGTGNQPQHF; CDR3nt: TGTGCCAGCACTGGGACAGGCAATCAGCCCCAGCATTTT
j_gene: TRBJ1-1; d_gene: .; v_gene: TRBV5-1; abundance: few; CDR3aa: CASSRGAGLNTEAFF; CDR3nt: TGCGCCAGCAGCAGGGGGGCAGGACTTAACACTGAAGCTTTCTTT
j_gene: TRBJ1-2; d_gene: .; v_gene: TRBV9; abundance: .; CDR3aa: CASSVDAVSYGYTF; CDR3nt: TGTGCCAGCAGCGTAGACGCGGTTAGCTATGGCTACACCTTC
j_gene: TRBJ2-1; d_gene: .; v_gene: TRBV5-4; abundance: .; CDR3aa: CASSPGGRKDEQFF; CDR3nt: TGTGCCAGCAGCCCTGGTGGGAGGAAGGATGAGCAGTTCTTC
j_gene: TRBJ1-1; d_gene: .; v_gene: TRBV3-1; abundance: .; CDR3aa: CASSQDGRGWAFF; CDR3nt: TGTGCCAGCAGCCAAGATGGGAGGGGTTGGGCTTTCTTT
j_gene: TRBJ2-5; d_gene: .; v_gene: TRBV11-1; abundance: few; CDR3aa: CASSLGQWEEETQYF; CDR3nt: TGTGCCAGCAGCTTAGGACAGTGGGAGGAAGAGACCCAGTACTTC
j_gene: TRBJ1-5; d_gene: .; v_gene: TRBV5-1; abundance: many; CDR3aa: CASSLAGSNQPQHF; CDR3nt: TGCGCCAGCAGCTTGGCCGGTAGCAATCAGCCCCAGCATTTT
j_gene: TRBJ1-2; d_gene: .; v_gene: TRBV12-3/TRBV12-4; abundance: .; CDR3aa: CASSPIGKNGYTF; CDR3nt: TGTGCCAGCAGCCCGATCGGGAAAAATGGCTACACCTTC
j_gene: TRBJ1-5; d_gene: .; v_gene: TRBV6-6; abundance: few; CDR3aa: CATLYREGQPQHF; CDR3nt: TGTGCCACCTTGTACAGGGAAGGGCAGCCCCAGCATTTT
j_gene: TRBJ2-1; d_gene: .; v_gene: TRBV24-1; abundance: few; CDR3aa: CATSDRGGGELDEQFF; CDR3nt: TGTGCCACCAGTGATAGGGGAGGGGGAGAGTTGGATGAGCAGTTCTTC
j_gene: TRBJ2-1; d_gene: TRBD1; v_gene: TRBV7-6; abundance: .; CDR3aa: CASSPTGGYFNEQFF; CDR3nt: TGTGCCAGCAGCCCAACAGGGGGTTATTTCAATGAGCAGTTCTTC
j_gene: TRBJ2-7; d_gene: .; v_gene: TRBV12-3/TRBV12-4; abundance: many; CDR3aa: CASSPTGVQEFRYEQYF; CDR3nt: TGTGCCAGCAGTCCTACGGGGGTACAGGAATTTCGCTACGAGCAGTACTTC
j_gene: TRBJ1-2; d_gene: .; v_gene: TRBV9; abundance: .; CDR3aa: CASSVDGLLYGYTF; CDR3nt: TGTGCCAGCAGCGTAGATGGGTTGCTATATGGCTACACCTTC
j_gene: TRBJ1-3; d_gene: TRBD1; v_gene: TRBV20-1; abundance: .; CDR3aa: CSAIQGMAGNTIYF; CDR3nt: TGCAGTGCTATACAGGGGATGGCTGGAAACACCATATATTTT
j_gene: TRBJ2-4; d_gene: .; v_gene: TRBV5-1; abundance: few; CDR3aa: CASSLAPGAAKNIQYF; CDR3nt: TGCGCCAGCAGCTTGGCCCCGGGGGCAGCCAAAAACATTCAGTACTTC
j_gene: TRBJ2-7; d_gene: TRBD2; v_gene: TRBV5-5; abundance: .; CDR3aa: CASSTLAGGDEQYF; CDR3nt: TGTGCCAGCAGCACCCTAGCGGGAGGCGACGAGCAGTACTTC
j_gene: TRBJ2-3; d_gene: .; v_gene: TRBV11-3; abundance: few; CDR3aa: CASSRLRGGTQYF; CDR3nt: TGTGCCAGCAGCCGGCTTAGGGGAGGTACGCAGTATTTT
j_gene: TRBJ1-1; d_gene: .; v_gene: TRBV2; abundance: few; CDR3aa: CASRAGGNTEAFF; CDR3nt: TGTGCCAGCCGGGCGGGAGGGAACACTGAAGCTTTCTTT
j_gene: TRBJ2-2; d_gene: TRBD2; v_gene: TRBV5-4; abundance: few; CDR3aa: CASSPLGGSGMDTGELFF; CDR3nt: TGTGCCAGCAGTCCATTGGGTGGTAGCGGGATGGACACCGGGGAGCTGTTTTTT
j_gene: TRBJ1-5; d_gene: TRBD1; v_gene: TRBV29-1; abundance: few; CDR3aa: CSVVQGALGEPQHF; CDR3nt: TGCAGCGTCGTACAGGGGGCTTTGGGAGAGCCCCAGCATTTT
j_gene: TRBJ2-2; d_gene: TRBD1; v_gene: TRBV6-2/TRBV6-3; abundance: many; CDR3aa: CASTTGVRELFF; CDR3nt: TGTGCCAGCACAACAGGGGTCCGGGAGCTGTTTTTT
j_gene: TRBJ2-3; d_gene: .; v_gene: TRBV6-5; abundance: .; CDR3aa: CASSFRTPGTDTQYF; CDR3nt: TGTGCCAGCAGTTTCCGAACCCCGGGCACAGATACGCAGTATTTT
j_gene: TRBJ2-2; d_gene: .; v_gene: TRBV20-1; abundance: .; CDR3aa: CSAFSGNTGELFF; CDR3nt: TGCAGTGCGTTTAGCGGGAACACCGGGGAGCTGTTTTTT
j_gene: TRBJ2-3; d_gene: .; v_gene: TRBV4-3; abundance: .; CDR3aa: CASSHRTGDTQYF; CDR3nt: TGCGCCAGCAGCCACCGCACAGGAGATACGCAGTATTTT
j_gene: TRBJ2-7; d_gene: TRBD2; v_gene: TRBV20-1; abundance: .; CDR3aa: CSASVTSGKYEQYF; CDR3nt: TGCAGTGCTAGCGTGACTAGCGGGAAGTACGAGCAGTACTTC
j_gene: TRBJ1-5; d_gene: .; v_gene: TRBV13; abundance: .; CDR3aa: CASTGEEQPQHF; CDR3nt: TGTGCCAGCACAGGGGAAGAACAGCCCCAGCATTTT
j_gene: TRBJ2-1; d_gene: .; v_gene: TRBV6-5; abundance: .; CDR3aa: CASSYSRAGPRGEQFF; CDR3nt: TGTGCCAGCAGTTACTCGCGGGCGGGGCCTCGGGGTGAGCAGTTCTTC
j_gene: TRBJ2-7; d_gene: .; v_gene: TRBV15; abundance: few; CDR3aa: CATSRQAGPYEQYF; CDR3nt: TGTGCCACCAGCAGGCAGGCCGGTCCCTACGAGCAGTACTTC
j_gene: TRBJ1-5; d_gene: .; v_gene: TRBV7-8; abundance: few; CDR3aa: CASSLERGANQPQHF; CDR3nt: TGTGCCAGCAGCTTAGAACGGGGGGCAAATCAGCCCCAGCATTTT
j_gene: TRBJ2-5; d_gene: .; v_gene: TRBV4-1; abundance: few; CDR3aa: CASSQPRERQETQYF; CDR3nt: TGCGCCAGCAGCCAACCACGAGAGCGGCAAGAGACCCAGTACTTC
j_gene: TRBJ1-2; d_gene: .; v_gene: TRBV7-9; abundance: .; CDR3aa: CASSRSKTGMGYGYTF; CDR3nt: TGTGCCAGCAGCCGGAGCAAAACAGGGATGGGGTATGGCTACACCTTC
j_gene: TRBJ1-2; d_gene: TRBD1; v_gene: TRBV10-3; abundance: .; CDR3aa: CAIRPGQGSYTF; CDR3nt: TGTGCCATCAGACCGGGACAGGGAAGCTACACCTTC
j_gene: TRBJ2-5; d_gene: .; v_gene: TRBV24-1; abundance: few; CDR3aa: CATSDSTDGNLLKETQYF; CDR3nt: TGTGCCACCAGTGATTCTACGGACGGCAACCTTCTTAAAGAGACCCAGTACTTC
j_gene: TRBJ1-2; d_gene: .; v_gene: TRBV18; abundance: .; CDR3aa: CASSPLEELHYGYTF; CDR3nt: TGTGCCAGCTCACCACTTGAGGAACTCCACTATGGCTACACCTTC
j_gene: TRBJ2-2; d_gene: TRBD2; v_gene: TRBV7-2; abundance: few; CDR3aa: CASSTTSVPGELFF; CDR3nt: TGTGCCAGCAGCACTACTAGCGTTCCCGGGGAGCTGTTTTTT
j_gene: TRBJ1-3; d_gene: TRBD1; v_gene: TRBV5-6; abundance: .; CDR3aa: CASSLIGYGTGDENTIYF; CDR3nt: TGTGCCAGCAGCTTGATTGGTTACGGGACAGGGGACGAGAACACCATATATTTT
j_gene: TRBJ2-7; d_gene: .; v_gene: TRBV21-1; abundance: .; CDR3aa: CASRSTSVSSYEQYF; CDR3nt: TGTGCCAGCAGATCCACTAGCGTAAGCTCCTACGAGCAGTACTTC
j_gene: TRBJ2-3; d_gene: .; v_gene: TRBV9; abundance: few; CDR3aa: CASSVAAATDTQYF; CDR3nt: TGTGCCAGCAGCGTAGCAGCGGCAACAGATACGCAGTATTTT
j_gene: TRBJ1-1; d_gene: .; v_gene: TRBV4-1; abundance: many; CDR3aa: CASSQDEFLNTEAFF; CDR3nt: TGCGCCAGCAGCCAAGATGAGTTTCTGAACACTGAAGCTTTCTTT
j_gene: TRBJ2-5; d_gene: TRBD2; v_gene: TRBV4-1; abundance: few; CDR3aa: CASSQGGTTIETQYF; CDR3nt: TGCGCCAGCAGCCAAGGCGGGACTACCATAGAGACCCAGTACTTC